The clone carrying this TCR beta chain was counted a few times. Its antigen is as yet unknown. This sample was taken from a study of regulatory T cells in long-lasting Graves disease. Trimming removed 5 bases at V and 2 bases at J, with 7 bases between. Germline CDR1 SEHNR, CDR2 FQNEAQ (reference sequence). CDR3 length: 12 amino acids. Study-level findings and limits: Persistent patients shared more public clonotypes (about 2,800) than newly diagnosed patients (over 900).

The sample's time point: persistent/refractory GD, antithyroid drugs over 5 years with positive TRAb. PBMC-extracted RNA yielded the TCR library. Through Arm-PCR of CDR3 regions and iRepertoire HTBI primers, TCR beta libraries were built. MiXCR, applied by TCRdb to the multiplex PCR reads, yields one record per CDR3 protein. This sample carries hundreds of thousands of distinct CDR3 sequences, approximately 23% of them seen once, and the ten largest clones take less than 15%. Specimen: peripheral blood mononuclear cells (PBMCs), collected when the disease was refractory, from a patient treated with antithyroid drugs. The TCR originated in a female donor with Graves disease. The V call is TRBV7-9, the J call TRBJ2-7; D gene unclear. The CDR3 region is CASSQGTYEQYF. CDR3 nucleotides: TGTGCCAGCAGCCAAGGGACCTACGAGCAGTACTTC.